This T cell receptor beta chain derives from a study of PD-L1 blockade in urothelial cancer. Overall study: From 0 to 3 prior chemotherapy regimens had been given to the patients. The analyses of blood took place 3 weeks (second dose) and 6 weeks after treatment start.

Between 1 and 8 samples, pretreatment and on-treatment, were given by each patient. This clone came up a few times. Its antigen is undetermined. Method: immunoSEQ multiplex PCR; TCRdb's copy keeps in-frame clones and lacks some. The sample has about 30,000 clones; roughly 80% are singletons. Whole-study results and caveats: Below-median pretreatment blood TCR clonality predicted better survival.

Germline V gives CDR1 MNHEY, CDR2 SVGAGI. The CDR3 runs 15 residues. J gave up 3 bases and V 1 base, and 3 bases lay outside the gene matches. This material consisted of PBMCs, taken around atezolizumab (anti-PD-L1) treatment. This clonotype originated in a man aged 45-65 years with urothelial cancer. The genes are TRBV6-5 and TRBJ2-7; 10 bases are a match to TRBD2. The DNA of the CDR3 is TGTGCCAGCAGTTACTTAGCGGGAGGAGGCTACGAGCAGTACTTC. Amino acids: CASSYLAGGGYEQYF.